This T cell receptor (beta chain) was recovered during a study of response to subunit inactivated influenza vaccine. Trimming removed 7 bases from V and 3 bases from J; junction bases left unmatched: 5. The CDR3 length is 13 residues. One entry per CDR3 protein results from TCRdb running MiXCR on the RT-PCR reads. This table holds some 800,000 distinct CDR3 sequences, 21% found once. About this clonotype itself: Its antigen is still unknown.

Study-wide findings and caveats: It was suggested by the authors that few new T cells are recruited by each seasonal influenza vaccination.

The chain carries TRBV12-3 or TRBV12-4 and TRBJ2-7, with 8 nucleotides matching TRBD1. The sequence was collected from a man in his fifties who received an inactivated influenza vaccine. This specimen consisted of PBMCs from blood, obtained roughly 5 days after vaccination. The CDR3 coding sequence is TGTGCCAGCACCTGGACAGGGAACTACGAGCAGTACTTC. Translation: CASTWTGNYEQYF.